The 32 T cell receptor beta chains in this list originate from one sample, sequenced in a study of cytomegalovirus exposure and HLA in healthy donors. The PCR ran on 60 Vbeta and 13 Jbeta primers. The method was immunoSEQ multiplex PCR; TCRdb's version includes in-frame clones alone and lacks a portion of them. The table has 130,000 or so clones, about 79% seen once; the top ten hold roughly 1.8%. Specimen: PBMCs. The receptors were sampled from a female donor in good health and CMV-seropositive.

This clone was seen a few times. The rearrangement links TRBV7-2 to TRBJ2-7, with D possibly being TRBD2 (5 bases). The CDR3 consists of 13 residues. CDR1 SGHTA and CDR2 FQGNSA come from the germline V gene. Trimming pared 3 bases from V and 7 bases from J, leaving 13 bases between. CDR3: CASSFKGSGEQYF. CDR3 bases: TGTGCCAGCAGCTTTAAAGGTTCGGGGGAGCAGTACTTC.

This sequence joins TRBV10-2 and TRBJ2-7; TRBD2 aligns across 7 bases. Germline V CDR1 and CDR2: WSHSY, SAAADI. CDR3 length: 15 amino acids. V trimming: 6 bases; J trimming: 0 bases; junction bases outside the gene matches: 8. CDR3 residues: CASRLGLGSSYEQYF. The CDR3 region has the DNA TGCGCCAGCAGACTCGGACTAGGGAGCTCCTACGAGCAGTACTTC.

J is TRBJ2-7 and V is TRBV9; the match to TRBD1 covers 9 bases. Germline V gene sequence: CDR1 SGDLS, CDR2 YYNGEE. Unmatched junction bases numbered 14, after V lost 5 bases and J lost 2 bases. The CDR3 extends over 17 amino acids. The CDR3 spells CASRAKPTDRGTYEQYF. In nucleotides, the CDR3 is TGTGCCAGCAGAGCAAAACCGACGGACAGGGGAACCTACGAGCAGTACTTC.

V and J are TRBV11-2 and TRBJ2-1; 8 bases map to TRBD1. This CDR3 has 15 amino acids. The V and J ends lost 8 bases and 1 base, in that order; junction bases with no gene match: 7. Germline CDR1 reads SGHAT; CDR2 reads FQNNGV. The CDR3 region is CASVMTGVSYNEQFF. DNA of the CDR3: TGTGCCAGCGTGATGACAGGGGTTTCCTACAATGAGCAGTTCTTC.

This chain links TRBV18 with TRBJ1-3, with 7 positions matching TRBD1. From germline, CDR1 is KGHSH and CDR2 LQKENI. V lost 2 bases and J lost 0; bases outside the gene matches: 4. The CDR3 has 16 amino acids. The CDR3 sequence is CASSPNGQASGNTIYF. For the CDR3, the DNA is TGTGCCAGCTCACCAAACGGACAGGCCTCTGGAAACACCATATATTTT.

This rearrangement joins TRBV5-1 to TRBJ2-7; D is perhaps TRBD2 (7 bases). This CDR3 contains 15 residues. From germline, CDR1 is SGHRS and CDR2 YFSETQ. Trimming left V 0 bases short and J 3 bases short, with 13 bases between. CDR3 in amino acids: CASSLGGGSLYEQYF. CDR3 nucleotides: TGCGCCAGCAGCTTGGGGGGGGGCTCCCTCTACGAGCAGTACTTC.

The chain links TRBV6-5 to TRBJ1-2, with TRBD1 matching over 8 bases. The CDR3 sequence is 15 residues long. Trimming took 6 bases from V and 7 from J; bases not matched to a gene: 13. Germline V gene sequence: CDR1 MNHEY, CDR2 SVGAGI. CDR3 in amino acids: CASRLGTGLAGGYTF. DNA for the CDR3: TGTGCCAGCAGACTAGGGACAGGCCTGGCTGGTGGCTACACCTTC.

This rearrangement joins TRBV6-6 to TRBJ2-5, with TRBD1 matching 7 bases. Germline V lookup: CDR1 MNHNY, CDR2 SVGAGI (reference sequence). The ends lost 6 bases at V and 1 base at J; junction bases unmatched: 8. The CDR3 consists of 15 residues. Here the CDR3 reads CASRRTGAFQETQYF. In DNA form, the CDR3 reads TGTGCCAGCAGACGAACAGGGGCCTTCCAAGAGACCCAGTACTTC.

Notes on this clone: One junction end disagrees with the germline gene, perhaps due to a read error. The chain carries TRBV7-9 and TRBJ1-3, with D possibly matching TRBD1 (5 bases). The germline CDR1 and CDR2 sequences are SEHNR and FQNEAQ (reference sequence). This CDR3 spans 13 amino acids. CDR3 region: CASRQGAGNTIYF. As DNA, the CDR3 is TGTGCTAGCAGGCAGGGCGCTGGAAACACCATATATTTT.

The CDR3: CASSLPGTGETQYF. The CDR3 DNA sequence: TGTGCCAGCAGCCTCCCCGGGACAGGAGAGACCCAGTACTTC. V and J are TRBV14 and TRBJ2-5, with 8 bases matching TRBD1. Germline V gene lookup returns CDR1 SGHDN and CDR2 FVKESK. The V gene end was trimmed by 4 bases and the J gene end by 4 bases; junction bases not matched to a gene: 5. The CDR3 is 14 residues long.

The chain recombines TRBV5-1 with TRBJ2-7, with D possibly TRBD1 on 5 matching bases. Germline V gives CDR1 SGHRS, CDR2 YFSETQ. Between the trimmed V and J ends, which lost 0 bases and 0 bases, there was a span of 10 bases. This CDR3 region has 15 residues. The CDR3: CASSLVGRASYEQYF. As DNA, the CDR3 is TGCGCCAGCAGCTTGGTCGGCAGGGCCTCCTACGAGCAGTACTTC.

This chain connects TRBV2 to TRBJ1-1, with 7 bases lining up with TRBD1. Germline assignment: CDR1 SNHLY and CDR2 FYNNEI. The CDR3 has 14 amino acids. With V trimmed by 3 bases and J by 8 bases, 9 bases remained unmatched. The CDR3, as DNA: TGTGCCAGCAGTGATTTGGCGACAGGGTCCGAAGCTTTCTTT. Translating it yields CASSDLATGSEAFF.

V and J are TRBV30 and TRBJ1-5; perhaps TRBD1 as D (6 bases). The germline gives CDR1 GTSNPN, CDR2 SVGIG (reference sequence). V lost 2 bases, J lost 5 bases, and 16 bases lay in between. The CDR3 sequence is 15 residues long. The CDR3 DNA sequence: TGTGCCTGGAGTTCAGGGGCAGGAGATTATCAGCCCCAGCATTTT. Translation gives CAWSSGAGDYQPQHF.

V gene TRBV4-1 combines with J gene TRBJ1-5; 8 nucleotides line up with TRBD1. Unmatched junction bases numbered 10, after V lost 1 base and J lost 2 bases. This CDR3 region has 18 residues. The V gene's germline CDR1 is MGHRA and CDR2 YSYEKL. CDR3 DNA sequence: TGCGCCAGCAGCCAAGGCCGGACAGGGAACGTAGGCAATCAGCCCCAGCATTTT. It translates to CASSQGRTGNVGNQPQHF.

The rearrangement links TRBV7-9 to TRBJ2-7; TRBD1 is a possible D gene (6 bases). Trimming shortened V by 5 bases and J by 6 bases, and 14 bases separated the two germline ends. The CDR3 covers 13 residues. Germline CDR1 is SEHNR and CDR2 is FQNEAQ (reference sequence). In DNA, the CDR3 is TGTGCCAGCAGCCTCTACATCAGGGGCGAGCAGTACTTC. Protein: CASSLYIRGEQYF.

This chain uses TRBV5-6 with TRBJ2-7; D perhaps matches TRBD1 (6 bases). The CDR3 runs 15 residues. Germline values: CDR1 SGHDT, CDR2 YYEEEE. V lost 3 bases to trimming and J lost 6 bases, with 19 bases between them. The CDR3 here is CASSSIWTAGSEQYF. The CDR3 DNA is TGTGCCAGCAGCTCTATTTGGACAGCAGGATCCGAGCAGTACTTC. Full variable domain (missing parts from reference TRBV5-6 and TRBJ2-7): DAGVTQSPTHLIKTRGQQVTLRCSPKSGHDTVSWYQQALGQGPQFIFQYYEEEERQRGNFPDRFSGHQFPNYSSELNVNALLLGDSALYLCASSSIWTAGSEQYFGPGTRLTVT.

The chain has TRBV19 and TRBJ1-3, with 7 positions matching TRBD1. There are 14 residues in the CDR3. From germline, CDR1 is LNHDA and CDR2 SQIVND (reference sequence). The V and J ends lost 7 bases and 0 bases, in that order; junction bases with no gene match: 3. CDR3 amino acids: CASKTGFSGNTIYF. CDR3 nucleotide sequence: TGTGCCAGTAAGACAGGGTTCTCTGGAAACACCATATATTTT.

The chain links TRBV6-1 to TRBJ2-1; 8 bases are a match to TRBD1. The junction had 11 bases not matched to a gene; V was cut back by 2 bases and J by 5 bases. Germline V lookup: CDR1 MNHNS, CDR2 SASEGT. The CDR3 has 17 amino acids. CDR3 sequence: CASSEIERTGPNNEQFF. The CDR3 DNA is TGTGCCAGCAGTGAAATTGAAAGGACAGGGCCCAACAATGAGCAGTTCTTC.

This chain uses TRBV21-1 with TRBJ1-6. TRBV21-1 is noted as a pseudogene. The CDR3 contains 11 residues. CDR3 DNA sequence: TGTGCCCCTATACCTAATTCACCCCTCCACTTT. Its protein is CAPIPNSPLHF.

The chain recombines TRBV5-4 with TRBJ1-2, with D hard to call. The V end was cut by 4 bases, the J end by 4 bases, with 14 bases between. Germline CDR1 SGHNT, CDR2 YYREEE (reference sequence). This CDR3 is built from 14 residues. In DNA form, the CDR3 reads TGTGCCAGCAGCGTAGGAGGGTTATTCTATGGCTACACCTTC. It encodes CASSVGGLFYGYTF.

This chain uses TRBV5-5 with TRBJ2-1; maybe TRBD2 (6 bases). The germline CDR1 and CDR2 sequences are SGHKS and YYEKEE (reference sequence). V was pared by 4 bases and J by 2 bases, with 16 bases between. The CDR3 is made up of 16 amino acids. CDR3 in DNA: TGTGCCAGCAGCGCCACTCCAGGGAGGACCTACAATGAGCAGTTCTTC. Encoded protein: CASSATPGRTYNEQFF.

A few counts support this clone. The chain uses TRBV19 and TRBJ2-3, with D possibly being TRBD2 (5 bases). Deletions cut 5 bases from V and 2 bases from J, with 11 bases between. CDR3 length: 14 residues. Germline CDR1 LNHDA, CDR2 SQIVND (reference sequence). CDR3 in amino acids: CASSDGDLTDTQYF. In nucleotides, the CDR3 is TGTGCCAGTAGTGACGGGGATCTCACAGATACGCAGTATTTT.

This chain uses TRBV5-1 with TRBJ1-4; the D gene is possibly TRBD1 (5 bases). With 1 base removed from V and 6 bases from J, the gap between germline ends came to 13 bases. Germline-derived CDR1 and CDR2 are SGHRS and YFSETQ. This CDR3 is built from 15 residues. The CDR3 nucleotides are TGCGCCAGCAGCTTGTCAGGGCTACGAGATGAAAAACTGTTTTTT. It codes for CASSLSGLRDEKLFF.

Concerning this clone: At one of its ends the junction is not consistent with the germline gene, which may arise from a read error. The J gene is TRBJ2-7, the V gene TRBV7-9, with 12 bases identical to TRBD2. Germline V gene lookup returns CDR1 SEHNR and CDR2 FQNEAQ (reference sequence). The CDR3 is 16 amino acids. CDR3: CSSSLSGLAGSYEQYF. The DNA for the CDR3 is TGTTCCAGCAGCTTAAGCGGACTAGCGGGATCCTACGAGCAGTACTTC.

This chain joins TRBV5-1 and TRBJ1-3; no clear D gene. The CDR3 has 14 residues. Between the trimmed V and J ends, which lost 0 bases and 4 bases, there was a span of 8 bases. Germline V gene data show CDR1 as SGHRS and CDR2 as YFSETQ. The CDR3 sequence: CASSLGQIGNTIYF. CDR3 bases: TGCGCCAGCAGCTTGGGGCAAATCGGAAACACCATATATTTT.

This clone was observed a few times. This chain joins TRBV16 and TRBJ1-1; possibly TRBD1 for D (6 bases). The germline V gene encodes CDR1 KGHSY and CDR2 FQNENV. The ends were cut back, 4 bases at V and 6 bases at J, with 18 bases in the middle. This CDR3 spans 15 amino acids. In DNA, the CDR3 is TGTGCCAGCAGCCTTTATCGGCAGGGGAGCGCTGAAGCTTTCTTT. Residues: CASSLYRQGSAEAFF. The full variable domain, in which reference TRBV16 and TRBJ1-1 provide the parts outside the CDR3, is GEEVAQTPKHLVRGEGQKAKLYCAPIKGHSYVFWYQQVLKNEFKFLISFQNENVFDETGMPKERFSAKCLPNSPCSLEIQATKLEDSAVYFCASSLYRQGSAEAFFGQGTRLTVV.

This clone was detected only once. V and J are TRBV21-1 and TRBJ2-7; the DNA was not used to check the table's D call, TRBD1. TRBV21-1 is termed a pseudogene. This CDR3 is built from 19 residues. As DNA, the CDR3 is TGTGCCAGCAGCAAAGCGGGGGACAGGGACAACCGCCCCCCCTACGAGCAGTACTTC. Amino acids: CASSKAGDRDNRPPYEQYF.

This clone was picked up one time. CDR3 residues: CATSSEQWEGNEKLFF. Here the CDR3 DNA reads TGTGCCACCAGCAGCGAACAATGGGAGGGGAATGAAAAACTGTTTTTT. The chain joins TRBV15 to TRBJ1-4, with D perhaps TRBD1 (5 bases). Germline loops: CDR1 LNHNV, CDR2 YYDKDF (reference sequence). Trimming pared 3 bases from V and 5 bases from J, leaving 16 bases between. This CDR3 comprises 16 residues. Full variable domain (outside the CDR3, taken from reference TRBV15 and TRBJ1-4): DAMVIQNPRYQVTQFGKPVTLSCSQTLNHNVMYWYQQKSSQAPKLLFHYYDKDFNNEADTPDNFQSRRPNTSFCFLDIRSPGLGDTAMYLCATSSEQWEGNEKLFFGSGTQLSVL.

This clone was seen more than once but under ten times. J is TRBJ2-2 and V is TRBV7-9; TRBD2 might be the D (5 bases). Germline CDR1 and CDR2: SEHNR and FQNEAQ (reference sequence). The ends were cut back, 2 bases at V and 5 bases at J, with 9 bases in the middle. This CDR3 spans 14 amino acids. CDR3 DNA sequence: TGTGCCAGCAGCTTAATGTCGGGGACCGGGGAGCTGTTTTTT. Protein product: CASSLMSGTGELFF.

This chain connects TRBV5-1 to TRBJ2-7; the match to TRBD2 covers 7 bases. The germline V gene encodes CDR1 SGHRS and CDR2 YFSETQ. There are 13 residues in the CDR3. The V segment lost 4 bases and the J segment 6 bases; nucleotides outside the gene matches: 7. Here the CDR3 reads CASSLAAGTEQYF. As DNA, the CDR3 is TGCGCCAGCAGCCTAGCGGCGGGGACCGAGCAGTACTTC. The full variable domain, its missing parts supplied by reference TRBV5-1 and TRBJ2-7, is KAGVTQTPRYLIKTRGQQVTLSCSPISGHRSVSWYQQTPGQGLQFLFEYFSETQRNKGNFPGRFSGRQFSNSRSEMNVSTLELGDSALYLCASSLAAGTEQYFGPGTRLTVT.

The chain is built from TRBV9 and TRBJ2-1; 7 positions match TRBD1. The length of the CDR3 is 13 residues. CDR1 SGDLS and CDR2 YYNGEE come from the germline V gene. Unmatched junction bases numbered 1, after V lost 4 bases and J lost 3 bases. The chain's CDR3 is CASSYRGYNEQFF. DNA for the CDR3: TGTGCCAGCAGCTACAGGGGCTACAATGAGCAGTTCTTC.

This clone was seen just once. The chain is built from TRBV5-1 and TRBJ2-7, with TRBD2 as a possible D gene (6 bases). This CDR3 is 19 amino acids long. Germline loops: CDR1 SGHRS, CDR2 YFSETQ. V was cut by 0 bases and J by 3 bases, with 25 bases left in between. CDR3 nucleotides: TGCGCCAGCAGCTTGGCCAAGGGGTTCACGGGAGATCCCCTCTACGAGCAGTACTTC. It codes for CASSLAKGFTGDPLYEQYF.